This record looks at one TCR beta chain sequence and its context. Its antigen remains unknown. Everyone who donated was a healthy bone marrow donor. Although they were nominally healthy when sampled, donors likely had unrecorded immune exposures. CDR3 length: 15 residues. Germline CDR1 and CDR2: LNHNV and YYDKDF (reference sequence). With 8 bases removed from V and 7 bases from J, the gap between germline ends came to 20 bases. These data originate in a study of cytomegalovirus exposure and HLA in healthy donors. Findings and caveats of the study: Reported performance of the classifier showed diagnosis of cytomegalovirus status with high specificity and sensitivity. Upon later analysis, TCR association rates were observed to vary by HLA locus, being highest for DRB1 and lowest for HLA-C.

The PCR was carried out with 60 Vbeta primers and 13 Jbeta primers. Sequencing was performed with immunoSEQ multiplex PCR; in TCRdb, only in-frame clones are kept and a portion is missing. Of 120,000 to 150,000 clones detected, approximately 80% appear once; the ten largest clones hold around 5.9%. The chain carries TRBV15 and TRBJ2-2, with D possibly TRBD2 on 6 matching bases. Material for sequencing was PBMCs. This clonotype originated in a woman aged 40 to 49 in good health and CMV-seropositive. CDR3 region: CATAKRGGDDGELFF. Here the CDR3 DNA reads TGTGCCACCGCCAAGAGAGGAGGGGACGACGGGGAGCTGTTTTTT.